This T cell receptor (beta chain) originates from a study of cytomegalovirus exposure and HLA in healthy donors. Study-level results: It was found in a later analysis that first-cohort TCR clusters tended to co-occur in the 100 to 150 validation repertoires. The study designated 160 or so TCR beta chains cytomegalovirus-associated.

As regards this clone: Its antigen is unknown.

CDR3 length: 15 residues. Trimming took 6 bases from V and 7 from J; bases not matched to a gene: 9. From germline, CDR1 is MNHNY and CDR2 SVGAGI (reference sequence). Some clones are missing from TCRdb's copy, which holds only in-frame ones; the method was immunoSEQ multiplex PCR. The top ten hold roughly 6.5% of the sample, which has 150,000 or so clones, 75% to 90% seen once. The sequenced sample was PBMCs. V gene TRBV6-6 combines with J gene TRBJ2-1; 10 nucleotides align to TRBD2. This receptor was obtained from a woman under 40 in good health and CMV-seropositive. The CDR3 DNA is TGTGCCAGCAGGTGGGAAACTAGCGGGGAAAATGAGCAGTTCTTC. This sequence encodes CASRWETSGENEQFF.